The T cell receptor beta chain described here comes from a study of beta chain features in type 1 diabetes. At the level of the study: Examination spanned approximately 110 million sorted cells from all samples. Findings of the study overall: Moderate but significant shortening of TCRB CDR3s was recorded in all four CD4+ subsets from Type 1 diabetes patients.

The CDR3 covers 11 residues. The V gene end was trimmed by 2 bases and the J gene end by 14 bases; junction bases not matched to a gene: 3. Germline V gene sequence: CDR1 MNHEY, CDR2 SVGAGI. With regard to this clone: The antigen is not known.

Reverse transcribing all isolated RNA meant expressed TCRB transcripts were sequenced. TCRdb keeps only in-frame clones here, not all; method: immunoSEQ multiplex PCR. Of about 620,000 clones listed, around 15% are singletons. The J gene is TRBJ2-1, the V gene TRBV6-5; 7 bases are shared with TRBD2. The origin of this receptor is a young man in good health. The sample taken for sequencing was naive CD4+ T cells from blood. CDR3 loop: CASSYGTSEFF. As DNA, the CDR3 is TGTGCCAGCAGTTACGGCACTAGCGAGTTCTTC.